Below are 31 T cell receptor beta chains sequenced from a single sample in a study of blood T cell repertoires in COVID-19 (dated by TCRdb to about 2020). Library generation was performed with the immunoSEQ multiplex PCR assay. The immuneACCESS repertoire file appears here via TCRdb, limited to in-frame rearrangements. These files lack a portion of the clones; in checked studies, under half of the deficit traces to unresolved V genes, and the cause of the others is not known. The table for this sample lists about 670,000 clones; about 87% of them were counted only once. The ten most abundant clones make up about 0.26% of the sample. The source material was peripheral blood. These receptors were taken from a woman aged 18-29 years with acute or convalescent COVID-19.

The rearrangement uses TRBV7-3 and TRBJ1-2; 8 bases are a match to TRBD1. From germline, CDR1 is SGHTA and CDR2 FQGTGA. This CDR3 is built from 13 residues. Trimming removed 4 bases from V and 3 bases from J; junction bases left unmatched: 1. The chain's CDR3 is CASSSDRDYGYTF. DNA of the CDR3: TGTGCCAGCAGCTCGGACAGGGACTATGGCTACACCTTC.

In its sample, this clone was seen once. The chain couples TRBV7-2 to TRBJ1-6, with D tentatively TRBD1 (6 bases). Per the germline V gene, CDR1 is SGHTA and CDR2 is FQGNSA. V was trimmed by 2 bases and J by 10 bases, leaving 9 bases between them. This CDR3 region has 13 residues. The CDR3 region has the DNA TGTGCCAGCAGCTTAAACAGGGACTCACCCCTCCACTTT. Translation: CASSLNRDSPLHF.

Only a few counts were recorded for this clone. Its ends do not fully match the called genes, so a read error is possible. This chain uses TRBV7-3 with TRBJ1-1; D is perhaps TRBD1 (5 bases). Per the germline V gene, CDR1 is SGHTA and CDR2 is FQGTGA. The CDR3 is made up of 10 amino acids. The CDR3 DNA follows: TGTGCCAGCAGGGGGCGGCGCGATTCCTTT. Translated: CASRGRRDSF.

In its sample, this clone was seen a few times. The chain is built from TRBV5-6 and TRBJ1-2; maybe TRBD1 (6 bases). Germline V CDR1 and CDR2: SGHDT, YYEEEE. Trimming pared 2 bases from V and 2 bases from J, leaving 13 bases between. The CDR3 runs to 15 residues. CDR3 region: CASSFLDRMNYGYTF. Here the CDR3 DNA reads TGTGCCAGCAGCTTCCTAGACAGGATGAACTATGGCTACACCTTC.

The V gene is TRBV9, the J gene TRBJ1-1; D possibly corresponds to TRBD1 (5 bases). V was cut by 1 base and J by 0 bases, with 10 bases left in between. The CDR3 length is 15 residues. The V gene's germline CDR1 is SGDLS and CDR2 YYNGEE. The CDR3 here is CASSVSAGLNTEAFF. DNA for the CDR3: TGTGCCAGCAGCGTATCTGCAGGGTTGAACACTGAAGCTTTCTTT.

This rearrangement joins TRBV29-1 to TRBJ1-4; D not certain. The CDR3 has 14 amino acids. Between the trimmed V and J ends, which lost 4 bases and 8 bases, there was a span of 17 bases. Germline loops: CDR1 SQVTM, CDR2 ANQGSEA. The DNA of the CDR3 is TGCAGCGTTGGGCGCGGCGGGCCTGCGGAAAAACTGTTTTTT. Translating gives CSVGRGGPAEKLFF.

This chain connects TRBV9 to TRBJ1-1, with no clear D. The CDR3 has 12 residues. CDR1 and CDR2 from the germline V gene are SGDLS and YYNGEE. V lost 3 bases to trimming and J lost 7 bases, with 10 bases between them. The CDR3 sequence: CASSGGRGEAFF. The CDR3 coding sequence is TGTGCCAGCAGCGGCGGTCGAGGTGAAGCTTTCTTT.

The chain carries TRBV6-4 and TRBJ1-2; 7 bases align to TRBD1. This CDR3 contains 14 residues. CDR1 and CDR2 (germline): MRHNA, SNTAGT. V dropped 8 bases and J dropped 3; count of bases not matched to a gene: 9. The CDR3: CASPVCQGDYGYTF. The DNA of the CDR3 is TGTGCCAGCCCAGTTTGTCAGGGGGACTATGGCTACACCTTC.

The chain recombines TRBV18 with TRBJ2-3; possible D gene TRBD2, 6 bases. The V end was cut by 9 bases, the J end by 10 bases, with 17 bases between. The CDR3 totals 12 residues. CDR1 is KGHSH, CDR2 LQKENI, per germline. DNA of the CDR3: TGTGCCAGTTTAACCACCGGGGGTCCGCAGTATTTT. Its translation: CASLTTGGPQYF. Variable domain in full (rest from reference TRBV18 and TRBJ2-3): NAGVMQNPRHLVRRRGQEARLRCSPMKGHSHVYWYRQLPEEGLKFMVYLQKENIIDESGMPKERFSAEFPKEGPSILRIQQVVRGDSAAYFCASLTTGGPQYFGPGTRLTVL.

V is TRBV4-1 and J is TRBJ2-3, with 13 positions matching TRBD2. The CDR3 consists of 19 residues. V was clipped by 0 bases and J by 8 bases; unmatched bases: 14. The germline V gene encodes CDR1 MGHRA and CDR2 YSYEKL. This CDR3 is CASSQETSGGALVLGTQYF. The CDR3 bases are TGCGCCAGCAGCCAAGAAACTAGCGGGGGGGCATTAGTACTTGGTACGCAGTATTTT.

The genes are TRBV7-9 and TRBJ2-7, with a weak D call TRBD2 (6 bases). In germline, CDR1 is SEHNR, CDR2 FQNEAQ (reference sequence). This CDR3 contains 14 residues. Trimming took off 0 bases at V and 3 bases at J, with 9 bases between the two ends. CDR3 bases: TGTGCCAGCAGCTTAGCAAGCGGGTTCTACGAGCAGTACTTC. Translation gives CASSLASGFYEQYF.

V usage is TRBV13 and J usage is TRBJ1-1; TRBD1 aligns across 9 bases. V trimming: 6 bases; J trimming: 5 bases; junction bases outside the gene matches: 7. The germline V gene encodes CDR1 PRHDT and CDR2 FYEKMQ (reference sequence). There are 14 residues in the CDR3. Here the CDR3 DNA reads TGTGCCAGCAGACCCACAGGGGGCCGGACTGAAGCTTTCTTT. It yields the protein CASRPTGGRTEAFF.

CDR3 nucleotide sequence: TGCAGCGTTGGTAAGGGGGCAGATAGCAATCAGCCCCAGCATTTT. Translating gives CSVGKGADSNQPQHF. V is TRBV29-1 and J is TRBJ1-5, with TRBD1 matching over 7 bases. V trimming: 4 bases; J trimming: 0 bases; junction bases outside the gene matches: 6. This CDR3 has 15 amino acids. CDR1 SQVTM and CDR2 ANQGSEA come from the germline V gene.

Only a few counts were recorded for this clone. For the CDR3, the DNA is TGTGCCAGCAGCCAAGGTGGGACTCCCGACCGGGAGCTGTTTTTT. Protein sequence: CASSQGGTPDRELFF. V usage is TRBV3-1 (or the pseudogene TRBV3-2) and J usage is TRBJ2-2; D might be TRBD2 (6 bases). The CDR3 spans 15 residues. Trimming left V 1 base short and J 9 bases short, with 15 bases between. Per the germline V gene, CDR1 is LGHDT and CDR2 is YNNKEL (reference sequence).

This sequence joins TRBV7-2 and TRBJ1-6; TRBD1 matches at 10 bases. Germline V gives CDR1 SGHTA, CDR2 FQGNSA. This CDR3 region has 17 residues. Trimming removed 3 bases from V and 9 bases from J; junction bases left unmatched: 11. The CDR3 here is CASSFRQGAGYGSPLHF. CDR3 nucleotide sequence: TGTGCCAGCAGCTTCAGACAGGGGGCGGGTTACGGTTCACCCCTCCACTTT.

The chain recombines TRBV6-5 with TRBJ2-2; 8 bases map to TRBD1. Per germline, CDR1 MNHEY and CDR2 SVGAGI. Trimming took 6 bases from V and 1 from J; bases not matched to a gene: 4. The CDR3 runs 15 residues. As DNA, the CDR3 is TGTGCCAGCAGGGCGACAGGGGTGAACACCGGGGAGCTGTTTTTT. Its protein product is CASRATGVNTGELFF.

This clone is a singleton in its sample. The gene calls are TRBV9 and TRBJ2-1, with 8 bases matching TRBD2. With 4 bases clipped from V and 7 bases from J, the junction kept 10 bases outside the gene matches. The CDR3 has 15 amino acids. Germline-derived CDR1 and CDR2 are SGDLS and YYNGEE. The CDR3 loop is CASSPLRGGINEQFF. As DNA, the CDR3 is TGTGCCAGCAGCCCTTTACGGGGGGGCATAAATGAGCAGTTCTTC.

The rearrangement uses TRBV29-1 and TRBJ1-2, with 8 bases lining up with TRBD1. The CDR3 is 13 amino acids. The V segment lost 4 bases and the J segment 6 bases; nucleotides outside the gene matches: 7. Germline CDR1 and CDR2: SQVTM and ANQGSEA. The CDR3 protein is CSVGTGLSNGYTF. The CDR3 DNA sequence: TGCAGCGTTGGGACAGGGCTTAGCAATGGCTACACCTTC.

The rearrangement joins TRBV19 to TRBJ1-5; possible D gene TRBD1, 6 bases. Germline V gene sequence: CDR1 LNHDA, CDR2 SQIVND (reference sequence). The CDR3 totals 16 residues. V was cut by 3 bases and J by 2 bases, with 14 bases left in between. This CDR3 is CASSISSAGGNQPQHF. CDR3 sequence (DNA): TGTGCCAGTAGTATTTCGTCAGCAGGGGGCAATCAGCCCCAGCATTTT.

The chain carries TRBV5-1 and TRBJ1-6; 7 bases align to TRBD1. Germline V lookup: CDR1 SGHRS, CDR2 YFSETQ. J lost 7 bases, V lost 2 bases, and 6 bases had no gene match. The CDR3 has 15 residues. The DNA for the CDR3 is TGCGCCAGCAGCTTAGGGGACAGTAACAATTCACCCCTCCACTTT. Translating gives CASSLGDSNNSPLHF.

The chain uses TRBV18 and TRBJ1-5; a possible D gene is TRBD1 (6 bases). Germline assignment: CDR1 KGHSH and CDR2 LQKENI. With 3 bases removed from V and 4 bases from J, the gap between germline ends came to 16 bases. CDR3 length equals 16 residues. DNA of the CDR3: TGTGCCAGCTCACCGACAGGCTCCATGGGGAATCAGCCCCAGCATTTT. As protein: CASSPTGSMGNQPQHF.

The rearrangement uses TRBV27 and TRBJ1-2, with a possible D match to TRBD1 (6 bases). V lost 4 bases and J lost 5, with 14 bases in between. The CDR3 contains 14 residues. CDR1 and CDR2 (germline): MNHEY, SMNVEV (reference sequence). Here the CDR3 DNA reads TGTGCCAGCAGTTGGGCAGGGGATTTATATGGCTACACCTTC. Translation: CASSWAGDLYGYTF.

V gene TRBV13 combines with J gene TRBJ1-2; a weak D match, TRBD1 (5 bases). The CDR3 sequence is 13 residues long. Germline V CDR1 and CDR2: PRHDT, FYEKMQ (reference sequence). Trimming removed 4 bases from V and 3 bases from J, with 9 bases in between. The chain's CDR3 is CASSSQGYYGYTF. DNA of the CDR3: TGTGCCAGCAGCTCCCAGGGTTACTATGGCTACACCTTC.

The chain has TRBV5-6 and TRBJ2-3; D unclear. Trimming shortened V by 1 base and J by 10 bases, and 7 bases separated the two germline ends. The CDR3 extends over 11 amino acids. Germline values: CDR1 SGHDT, CDR2 YYEEEE. The CDR3 DNA sequence: TGTGCCAGCAGCTTGACTAAGGCGCAGTATTTT. As protein: CASSLTKAQYF.

The rearrangement joins TRBV9 to TRBJ1-6; possible D gene TRBD1, 5 bases. The CDR3 is 17 amino acids. CDR1 and CDR2 from the germline V gene are SGDLS and YYNGEE. Between the trimmed V and J ends, which lost 4 bases and 7 bases, there was a span of 21 bases. The CDR3 is CASSFGTYPTVNSPLHF. The CDR3 DNA reads as TGTGCCAGCAGCTTCGGGACTTACCCCACCGTGAATTCACCCCTCCACTTT.

This clone was detected a few times. The chain has TRBV19 and TRBJ1-2; no definite D call. Germline assignment: CDR1 LNHDA and CDR2 SQIVND (reference sequence). Trimming removed 5 bases at V and 3 bases at J, with 7 bases between. The CDR3 is made up of 12 amino acids. CDR3 bases: TGTGCCAGTAGTCGGTCGTACTATGGCTACACCTTC. It translates to CASSRSYYGYTF. The full variable domain, in which reference TRBV19 and TRBJ1-2 provide the parts outside the CDR3, is DGGITQSPKYLFRKEGQNVTLSCEQNLNHDAMYWYRQDPGQGLRLIYYSQIVNDFQKGDIAEGYSVSREKKESFPLTVTSAQKNPTAFYLCASSRSYYGYTFGSGTRLTVV.

The chain has TRBV5-5 and TRBJ1-2; 9 bases fit TRBD1. Trimming took 4 bases from V and 6 from J; bases not matched to a gene: 4. The V gene's germline CDR1 is SGHKS and CDR2 YYEKEE (reference sequence). CDR3 length equals 13 residues. This chain's CDR3 is CASSRGTGNGYTF. CDR3 in DNA: TGTGCCAGCAGCCGTGGGACAGGGAATGGCTACACCTTC.

The chain combines TRBV6-5 with TRBJ2-7; D is ambiguous. The V gene lost 5 bases and the J gene lost 9 bases, with 20 bases spanning the gap. Germline CDR1 MNHEY, CDR2 SVGAGI. The CDR3 is 14 residues long. The CDR3 nucleotides read TGTGCCAGCAGTAACAGAGTGGGTCCTGGTGGGCAGTACTTC. It translates to CASSNRVGPGGQYF.

CDR3 protein: CASSLTGVGTDTQYF. The CDR3 nucleotides are TGTGCCAGCAGCCTAACAGGCGTAGGGACAGATACGCAGTATTTT. V is TRBV7-9 and J is TRBJ2-3; D possibly corresponds to TRBD1 (5 bases). Trimming stripped 5 bases from V and 3 bases from J, with 15 bases between. This CDR3 spans 15 amino acids. Germline V lookup: CDR1 SEHNR, CDR2 FQNEAQ (reference sequence).

The genes are TRBV9 and TRBJ1-4; possibly TRBD1 for D (5 bases). Per germline, CDR1 SGDLS and CDR2 YYNGEE. Trimming left V 3 bases short and J 11 bases short, with 14 bases between. The CDR3 is made up of 13 amino acids. The CDR3 DNA reads as TGTGCCAGCAGCGCGGGCCCGGGGGTGAAACTGTTTTTT. It encodes CASSAGPGVKLFF.

The chain uses TRBV5-8 and TRBJ1-5; no definite D call. This CDR3 spans 14 amino acids. In germline, CDR1 is SGHTS, CDR2 YDEGEE. The germline V and J ends were trimmed by 0 bases and 4 bases, with 8 bases remaining between them. CDR3 loop: CASSLVEGNQPQHF. The DNA of the CDR3 is TGTGCCAGCAGCTTGGTCGAGGGAAATCAGCCCCAGCATTTT.